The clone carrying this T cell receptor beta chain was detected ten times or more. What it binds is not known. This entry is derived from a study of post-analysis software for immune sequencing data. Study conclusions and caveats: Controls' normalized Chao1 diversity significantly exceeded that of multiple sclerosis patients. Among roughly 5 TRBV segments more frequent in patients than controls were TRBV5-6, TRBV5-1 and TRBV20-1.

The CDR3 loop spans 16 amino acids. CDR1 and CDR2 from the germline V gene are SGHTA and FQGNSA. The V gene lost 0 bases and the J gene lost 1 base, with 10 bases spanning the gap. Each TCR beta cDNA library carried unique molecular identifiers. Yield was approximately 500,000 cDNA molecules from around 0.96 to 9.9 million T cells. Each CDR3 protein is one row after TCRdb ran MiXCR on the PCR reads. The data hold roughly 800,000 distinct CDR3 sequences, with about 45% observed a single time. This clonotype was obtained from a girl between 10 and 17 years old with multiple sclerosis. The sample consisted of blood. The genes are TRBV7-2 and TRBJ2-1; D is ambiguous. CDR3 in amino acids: CASSLALAASYNEQFF. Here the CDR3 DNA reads TGTGCCAGCAGCTTAGCGTTAGCTGCATCCTACAATGAGCAGTTCTTC.